These 21 T cell receptor beta chains originate from one sample sequenced in a study of T cell responses to AZD1222 COVID-19 vaccine. Assay: immunoSEQ multiplex PCR; the TCRdb copy retains only in-frame clones and omits some. The sample has about 160,000 clones; around 87% are singletons. The input for sequencing was peripheral blood, taken 28 days after the second AZD1222 dose. The receptors were sampled from an adult who received the AZD1222 COVID-19 vaccine.

The gene calls are TRBV2 and TRBJ1-1; D perhaps matches TRBD1 (5 bases). Germline V lookup: CDR1 SNHLY, CDR2 FYNNEI. This CDR3 has 14 amino acids. The V end was cut by 4 bases, the J end by 5 bases, with 14 bases between. CDR3 loop: CASSGPGRGTEAFF. The CDR3 DNA follows: TGTGCCAGCAGTGGTCCAGGGCGTGGGACTGAAGCTTTCTTT.

The CDR3: CAWGHPNTEAFF. The CDR3 nucleotides are TGTGCCTGGGGACATCCCAACACTGAAGCTTTCTTT. J is TRBJ1-1 and V is TRBV30; D perhaps matches TRBD1 (5 bases). Germline CDR1 is GTSNPN and CDR2 is SVGIG (reference sequence). There are 12 residues in the CDR3. Trimming pared 5 bases from V and 2 bases from J, leaving 9 bases between.

CDR3 residues: CASSYQGAYEQYF. DNA of the CDR3: TGTGCCAGCAGTTACCAGGGGGCCTACGAGCAGTACTTC. The V and J genes are TRBV6-5 and TRBJ2-7; 7 bases map to TRBD1. CDR1 MNHEY and CDR2 SVGAGI come from the germline V gene. V lost 2 bases, J lost 2 bases, and 0 bases stayed unmatched. The CDR3 is 13 residues long.

This clone was recorded once. V is TRBV7-3 and J is TRBJ1-1, with unresolved D. From germline, CDR1 is SGHTA and CDR2 FQGTGA. Trimming stripped 4 bases from V and 3 bases from J, with 3 bases between. The CDR3 totals 11 residues. For the CDR3, the DNA is TGTGCCAGCAGCTCTGACACTGAAGCTTTCTTT. Its translation is CASSSDTEAFF.

This chain uses TRBV11-2 with TRBJ2-2, with D hard to call. Germline loops: CDR1 SGHAT, CDR2 FQNNGV. The germline V and J ends were trimmed by 3 bases and 0 bases, with 2 bases remaining between them. This CDR3 contains 13 residues. CDR3 coding DNA: TGTGCCAGCAGCTTCTCGAACACCGGGGAGCTGTTTTTT. Its protein is CASSFSNTGELFF. Variable domain in full (rest from reference TRBV11-2 and TRBJ2-2): EAGVAQSPRYKIIEKRQSVAFWCNPISGHATLYWYQQILGQGPKLLIQFQNNGVVDDSQLPKDRFSAERLKGVDSTLKIQPAKLEDSAVYLCASSFSNTGELFFGEGSRLTVL.

The chain links TRBV29-1 to TRBJ1-1, with no clear D. The CDR3 contains 11 residues. The germline V and J ends were trimmed by 4 bases and 8 bases, with 11 bases remaining between them. Germline assignment: CDR1 SQVTM and CDR2 ANQGSEA. The CDR3 nucleotides read TGCAGCGTTGGGCAGCTAGAGGAAGCTTTCTTT. Protein sequence: CSVGQLEEAFF.

This sequence joins TRBV11-3 and TRBJ1-1; D uncertain. Trimming pared 6 bases from V and 0 bases from J, leaving 11 bases between. CDR3 length: 14 residues. CDR1 and CDR2 (germline): SGHNT, YENEEA. CDR3 in DNA: TGTGCCAGCAGTCGTGGTGGGATGAACACTGAAGCTTTCTTT. Amino acids: CASSRGGMNTEAFF.

The chain combines TRBV7-9 with TRBJ1-1, with D perhaps TRBD1 (5 bases). The CDR3 runs 14 residues. Germline V gene lookup returns CDR1 SEHNR and CDR2 FQNEAQ (reference sequence). Between the trimmed V and J ends, which lost 4 bases and 5 bases, there was a span of 14 bases. The CDR3: CASSSKGWGTEAFF. In DNA, the CDR3 is TGTGCCAGCAGCTCAAAAGGGTGGGGGACTGAAGCTTTCTTT.

The V and J genes are TRBV5-6 and TRBJ1-4; D is possibly TRBD1 (6 bases). The CDR3 is made up of 13 amino acids. V was clipped by 2 bases and J by 8 bases, with 10 bases between them. Germline-derived CDR1 and CDR2 are SGHDT and YYEEEE. The CDR3 region has the DNA TGTGCCAGCAGCTTCGAACAGGGAGAAAAACTGTTTTTT. Translating gives CASSFEQGEKLFF.

The chain links TRBV7-9 to TRBJ1-2; 9 nucleotides align to TRBD1. V gave up 5 bases and J gave up 3 bases; unmatched junction bases: 10. This CDR3 has 16 residues. Germline V lookup: CDR1 SEHNR, CDR2 FQNEAQ (reference sequence). CDR3 coding DNA: TGTGCCAGCAGCCCTCCCCGGACAGGGGATGACTATGGCTACACCTTC. This codes for CASSPPRTGDDYGYTF.

CDR3 sequence reads: CASRGTLNTEAFF. The CDR3 DNA follows: TGTGCCAGCAGAGGGACACTTAACACTGAAGCTTTCTTT. The chain couples TRBV2 to TRBJ1-1; tentative D call: TRBD1 (6 bases). The ends were cut back, 6 bases at V and 2 bases at J, with 10 bases in the middle. The CDR3 is made up of 13 amino acids. CDR1 and CDR2 (germline): SNHLY, FYNNEI. Based on the CDR3 plus reference TRBV2 and TRBJ1-1, the full variable domain is EPEVTQTPSHQVTQMGQEVILRCVPISNHLYFYWYRQILGQKVEFLVSFYNNEISEKSEIFDDQFSVERPDGSNFTLKIRSTKLEDSAMYFCASRGTLNTEAFFGQGTRLTVV.

The V call is TRBV3-1 (or the pseudogene TRBV3-2), the J call TRBJ2-7; 7 bases line up with TRBD1. V gave up 6 bases and J gave up 9 bases; unmatched junction bases: 5. Germline CDR1 and CDR2: LGHDT and YNNKEL (reference sequence). CDR3 length: 11 amino acids. CDR3 loop: CASSQSGGQYF. In DNA form, the CDR3 reads TGTGCCAGCAGTCAGTCAGGGGGGCAGTACTTC.

V gene TRBV6-2 or TRBV6-3 combines with J gene TRBJ1-5, with D perhaps TRBD1 (5 bases). The CDR3 has 15 amino acids. V dropped 7 bases and J dropped 2 bases, with 15 bases sitting between them. Germline CDR1 is MNHEY and CDR2 is SVGEGT. The CDR3 here is CASTPWGEGNQPQHF. CDR3 sequence (DNA): TGTGCCAGCACCCCATGGGGGGAAGGCAATCAGCCCCAGCATTTT.

This clone came up once. This sequence joins TRBV2 and TRBJ1-5, with D uncertain. V was clipped by 1 base and J by 1 base, with 11 bases between them. The CDR3 contains 16 residues. Germline-derived CDR1 and CDR2 are SNHLY and FYNNEI. Here the CDR3 reads CASSEDRAKSNQPQHF. The CDR3 region has the DNA TGTGCCAGCAGTGAAGATAGGGCAAAGAGCAATCAGCCCCAGCATTTT.

CDR3 amino acids: CASSLEGAGNEKLFF. As DNA, the CDR3 is TGTGCCAGCAGCTTAGAGGGGGCTGGTAATGAAAAACTGTTTTTT. The rearrangement links TRBV5-4 to TRBJ1-4, with 7 bases lining up with TRBD1. CDR3 length: 15 residues. With V trimmed by 2 bases and J by 4 bases, 5 bases remained unmatched. The germline gives CDR1 SGHNT, CDR2 YYREEE (reference sequence).

This chain joins TRBV6-6 and TRBJ1-1; D unclear. V dropped 4 bases and J dropped 0 bases, with 12 bases sitting between them. From germline, CDR1 is MNHNY and CDR2 SVGAGI (reference sequence). The length of the CDR3 is 15 residues. The DNA for the CDR3 is TGTGCCAGCAGTTCGGGTCCTCCGGTGAACACTGAAGCTTTCTTT. Translated, it gives CASSSGPPVNTEAFF.

The chain joins TRBV30 to TRBJ1-1; TRBD1 is a possible D gene (6 bases). Deletions cut 3 bases from V and 10 bases from J, with 15 bases between. In germline, CDR1 is GTSNPN, CDR2 SVGIG (reference sequence). The CDR3 has 12 amino acids. CDR3 sequence: CAWSPRGGGAFF. CDR3 sequence (DNA): TGTGCCTGGAGCCCACGAGGAGGGGGAGCTTTCTTT.

The rearrangement links TRBV15 to TRBJ1-2; TRBD1 agrees at 7 bases. J lost 4 bases, V lost 0 bases, and 8 bases had no gene match. Germline V lookup: CDR1 LNHNV, CDR2 YYDKDF (reference sequence). The CDR3 loop spans 16 amino acids. CDR3 bases: TGTGCCACCAGCAGAGATCGGACAGGATCCGTCTATGGCTACACCTTC. Protein product: CATSRDRTGSVYGYTF.

Here the CDR3 reads CASSQAVAGGPNEQFF. Written as DNA, the CDR3 is TGTGCCAGCTCACAAGCCGTAGCGGGGGGGCCAAATGAGCAGTTCTTC. The chain has TRBV18 and TRBJ2-1; 11 nucleotides line up with TRBD2. The junction had 9 bases not matched to a gene; V was cut back by 4 bases and J by 7 bases. The CDR3 extends over 16 amino acids. In germline, CDR1 is KGHSH, CDR2 LQKENI.

The chain links TRBV19 to TRBJ1-1; 7 bases line up with TRBD1. The CDR3 runs to 14 residues. J was trimmed by 1 base and V by 7 bases; bases with no gene match: 6. CDR1 is LNHDA and CDR2 is SQIVND in the germline V gene (reference sequence). The DNA for the CDR3 is TGTGCCAGTATTGAGACAGGGAGGAACACTGAAGCTTTCTTT. Amino acids: CASIETGRNTEAFF. The variable domain in full, with the rest retrieved from reference TRBV19 and TRBJ1-1, is DGGITQSPKYLFRKEGQNVTLSCEQNLNHDAMYWYRQDPGQGLRLIYYSQIVNDFQKGDIAEGYSVSREKKESFPLTVTSAQKNPTAFYLCASIETGRNTEAFFGQGTRLTVV.

The chain couples TRBV30 to TRBJ2-3, with D maybe TRBD1 (6 bases). The CDR3 is made up of 14 amino acids. Germline CDR1 and CDR2: GTSNPN and SVGIG (reference sequence). Trimming stripped 0 bases from V and 2 bases from J, with 9 bases between. CDR3 DNA sequence: TGTGCCTGGAGTGTAGGACAGCCCACAGATACGCAGTATTTT. Residues: CAWSVGQPTDTQYF.